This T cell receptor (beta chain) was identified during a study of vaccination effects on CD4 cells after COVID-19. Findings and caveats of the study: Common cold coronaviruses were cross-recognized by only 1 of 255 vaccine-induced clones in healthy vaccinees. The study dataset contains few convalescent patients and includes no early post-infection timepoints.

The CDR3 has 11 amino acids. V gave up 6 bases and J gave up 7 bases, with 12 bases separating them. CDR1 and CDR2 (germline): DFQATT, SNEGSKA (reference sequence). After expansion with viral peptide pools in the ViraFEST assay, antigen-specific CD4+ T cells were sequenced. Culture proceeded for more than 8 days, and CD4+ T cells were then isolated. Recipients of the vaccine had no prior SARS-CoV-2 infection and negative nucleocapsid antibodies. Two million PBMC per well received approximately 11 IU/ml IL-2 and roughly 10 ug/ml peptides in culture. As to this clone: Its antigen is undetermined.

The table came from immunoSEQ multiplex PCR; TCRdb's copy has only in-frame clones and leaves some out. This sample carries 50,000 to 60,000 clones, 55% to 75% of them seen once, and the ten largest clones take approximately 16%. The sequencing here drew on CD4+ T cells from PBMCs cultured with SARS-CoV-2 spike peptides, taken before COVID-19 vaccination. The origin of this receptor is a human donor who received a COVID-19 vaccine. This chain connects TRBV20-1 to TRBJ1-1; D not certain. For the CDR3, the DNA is TGCAGTGCCACCCCGGGCGGTGAAGCTTTCTTT. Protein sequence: CSATPGGEAFF.